A single sample is the source of the 14 T cell receptor beta chains below, sequenced in a study of T cells in narcolepsy. Only in-frame clones appear in the TCRdb table, and some are missing; sequencing was by immunoSEQ multiplex PCR. The data show tens of thousands of clones, with about four fifths seen just once and roughly 0.74% held by the top ten. Source material: CD45RA- memory CD4+ T cells from PBMCs. These receptors all come from a human donor with narcolepsy.

V is TRBV7-8 and J is TRBJ1-2, with D uncertain. The CDR3 is 14 residues long. V lost 3 bases to trimming and J lost 2 bases, with 10 bases between them. Per germline, CDR1 SGHVS and CDR2 FQNEAQ. The CDR3 DNA sequence: TGTGCCAGCAGCTTGTCGACGGGGAACTATGGCTACACCTTC. Amino acids: CASSLSTGNYGYTF.

This rearrangement joins TRBV2 to TRBJ2-5; the D gene is possibly TRBD2 (5 bases). Germline CDR1 reads SNHLY; CDR2 reads FYNNEI. CDR3 length: 14 residues. Trimming shortened V by 6 bases and J by 1 base, and 12 bases separated the two germline ends. The CDR3 reads CASRPREIQETQYF. In DNA form, the CDR3 reads TGTGCCAGCAGGCCGAGGGAAATCCAAGAGACCCAGTACTTC.

The chain couples TRBV5-1 to TRBJ2-7, with 7 bases lining up with TRBD1. Germline V gene lookup returns CDR1 SGHRS and CDR2 YFSETQ. The CDR3 has 13 residues. Losses at the gene ends were 3 bases for V and 5 bases for J; bases not matched to a gene: 5. For the CDR3, the DNA is TGCGCCAGCAGCTCCCTACAGGGGAACGAGCAGTACTTC. Translated: CASSSLQGNEQYF.

V and J are TRBV6-1 and TRBJ1-5; D gene ambiguous. There are 15 residues in the CDR3. Germline V CDR1 and CDR2: MNHNS, SASEGT. The V gene lost 6 bases and the J gene lost 3 bases, with 15 bases spanning the gap. CDR3 protein: CASSERRLDNQPQHF. The CDR3 region has the DNA TGTGCCAGCAGCGAAAGACGGCTTGACAATCAGCCCCAGCATTTT.

The chain combines TRBV6-5 with TRBJ1-1; D uncertain. The V and J ends lost 6 bases and 11 bases respectively, with 13 bases between them. This CDR3 has 11 residues. Germline-derived CDR1 and CDR2 are MNHEY and SVGAGI. The CDR3 DNA sequence: TGTGCCAGCAGCGATTATTATGGGGCTTTCTTT. It codes for CASSDYYGAFF.

The chain links TRBV6-1 to TRBJ1-2, with TRBD1 matching over 8 bases. The V gene end was trimmed by 7 bases and the J gene end by 6 bases; junction bases not matched to a gene: 7. Germline lookup yields CDR1 MNHNS and CDR2 SASEGT. This CDR3 is 13 amino acids long. CDR3 DNA: TGTGCCAGCACCAGGGGGCCCGCTCATGGCTACACCTTC. Translated: CASTRGPAHGYTF.

This chain connects TRBV10-3 to TRBJ1-2, with D tentatively TRBD1 (6 bases). V lost 6 bases and J lost 8, with 13 bases in between. This CDR3 contains 12 residues. CDR1 is ENHRY, CDR2 SYGVKD, per germline. The DNA for the CDR3 is TGTGCCATCAGCCCACAGGGAAAAGGCTACACCTTC. This translates into CAISPQGKGYTF.

This chain uses TRBV2 with TRBJ2-1, with D possibly being TRBD1 (6 bases). The CDR3 is made up of 14 amino acids. With 4 bases removed from V and 2 bases from J, the gap between germline ends came to 9 bases. Per germline, CDR1 SNHLY and CDR2 FYNNEI. CDR3 sequence (DNA): TGTGCCAGCAGTGTCGGGACAACCTACAATGAGCAGTTCTTC. Protein: CASSVGTTYNEQFF. The whole variable domain, remainder taken from reference TRBV2 and TRBJ2-1, is EPEVTQTPSHQVTQMGQEVILRCVPISNHLYFYWYRQILGQKVEFLVSFYNNEISEKSEIFDDQFSVERPDGSNFTLKIRSTKLEDSAMYFCASSVGTTYNEQFFGPGTRLTVL.

The V gene is TRBV4-1, the J gene TRBJ2-7; TRBD2 agrees at 10 bases. The junction had 7 bases not matched to a gene; V was cut back by 3 bases and J by 2 bases. Germline V gene sequence: CDR1 MGHRA, CDR2 YSYEKL. The CDR3 has 16 residues. CDR3 sequence reads: CASSHQGLAVTYEQYF. The CDR3, as DNA: TGCGCCAGCAGCCACCAAGGACTAGCGGTCACCTACGAGCAGTACTTC.

V is TRBV6-6 and J is TRBJ1-2; unclear D gene. V lost 2 bases and J 4 bases, leaving 14 bases between the germline ends. This CDR3 region has 15 residues. Germline CDR1 and CDR2: MNHNY and SVGAGI (reference sequence). CDR3 protein: CASSYPTTDSYGYTF. The DNA for the CDR3 is TGTGCCAGCAGTTACCCGACGACGGACTCCTATGGCTACACCTTC.

The chain combines TRBV7-9 with TRBJ2-7; 9 positions agree with TRBD2. Germline V gene sequence: CDR1 SEHNR, CDR2 FQNEAQ (reference sequence). Trimming cost V 11 bases and J 0 bases; bases outside gene matches: 5. This CDR3 comprises 13 residues. The CDR3 here is CAGLTSGSYEQYF. CDR3 DNA sequence: TGTGCCGGTTTGACTAGCGGCTCCTACGAGCAGTACTTC.

The V and J genes are TRBV10-1 and TRBJ2-7; 10 nucleotides match TRBD1. CDR1 is WNHNN and CDR2 is SYGVQD in the germline V gene (reference sequence). The CDR3 loop spans 14 amino acids. J lost 4 bases, V lost 5 bases, and 5 bases had no gene match. In DNA, the CDR3 is TGCGCCAGCAGTTGGACAGGGGGTTCGTACGAGCAGTACTTC. It translates to CASSWTGGSYEQYF.

CDR3 bases: TGTGCCAGCATTCTGGCCCGCGGACTCGAGCAGTACTTC. Translated, it gives CASILARGLEQYF. J is TRBJ2-7 and V is TRBV6-1; the D gene is possibly TRBD2 (5 bases). CDR1 and CDR2 from the germline V gene are MNHNS and SASEGT. The CDR3 consists of 13 residues. The V end was cut by 7 bases, the J end by 6 bases, with 16 bases between.

V is TRBV7-8 and J is TRBJ2-1; the D is unclear. The germline gives CDR1 SGHVS, CDR2 FQNEAQ. The CDR3 contains 15 residues. V was trimmed by 4 bases and J by 9 bases, leaving 19 bases between them. The CDR3 loop reads CASSSGSGRVFEQFF. Here the CDR3 DNA reads TGTGCCAGCAGCTCCGGATCGGGCAGAGTGTTTGAGCAGTTCTTC.